Shown below are 18 T cell receptor beta chains from a single sample sequenced in a study of CD8+CD57+ T cells in acquired aplastic anemia. TCR beta VDJ and CDR3 profiling used genomic DNA as template. In TCRdb, the reads were re-called with MiXCR into one record per CDR3 protein. The sample holds around 150,000 distinct CDR3 sequences, around half seen once. CD8+CD57+ cell expansion, shown by flow cytometry, had occurred in the patients selected for sequencing. What was sequenced was sorted CD4+, CD8+, or CD8+CD57+ T cells (not recorded which) from PBMCs. The receptors originated from a human donor with aplastic anemia.

The J gene is TRBJ2-7, the V gene TRBV20-1; D is unclear. The CDR3 consists of 15 residues. CDR1 is DFQATT, CDR2 SNEGSKA, per germline (reference sequence). Trimming cost V 6 bases and J 4 bases, with 22 bases left between them. The CDR3 loop is CSATSASAAFYEQYF. The DNA for the CDR3 is TGCAGTGCGACCAGTGCGTCGGCAGCTTTTTACGAGCAGTACTTC.

The genes are TRBV7-9 and TRBJ1-2; D ambiguous. Looked up from germline, CDR1 is SEHNR and CDR2 is FQNEAQ (reference sequence). The CDR3 has 13 residues. V lost 1 base and J lost 4, with 7 bases in between. CDR3 sequence (DNA): TGTGCCAGCAGCTTAGGGGCAGTCTATGGCTACACCTTC. Amino acids: CASSLGAVYGYTF.

V gene TRBV20-1 combines with J gene TRBJ2-1, with D uncertain. V was clipped by 1 base and J by 2 bases, with 18 bases between them. CDR3 length equals 17 residues. Germline V gene sequence: CDR1 DFQATT, CDR2 SNEGSKA (reference sequence). For the CDR3, the DNA is TGCAGTGCTAGAGCCCAAATCCGGGTAAGAACCTACAATGAGCAGTTCTTC. Amino acids: CSARAQIRVRTYNEQFF.

For this clonotype: A much larger clonotype is one base distant, so this may be a read error. The chain couples TRBV13 to TRBJ2-2; possible D gene TRBD2, 5 bases. The V and J ends lost 7 bases and 3 bases respectively, with 15 bases between them. Per germline, CDR1 PRHDT and CDR2 FYEKMQ (reference sequence). This CDR3 spans 15 amino acids. CDR3 in DNA: TGTGCCAGCACCCCTGCGGACTTAGACACCGGGGAGCTGTTTTTT. As protein: CASTPADLDTGELFF.

This clonotype was seen many times. The genes are TRBV2 and TRBJ2-7, with TRBD1 matching 11 bases. There are 15 residues in the CDR3. The V and J ends lost 7 bases and 1 base, in that order; junction bases with no gene match: 6. Germline CDR1 reads SNHLY; CDR2 reads FYNNEI. DNA of the CDR3: TGTGCCAGCACCAACCGGGACAGGGGGTCCTACGAGCAGTACTTC. It codes for CASTNRDRGSYEQYF.

The V gene is TRBV5-1, the J gene TRBJ1-1, with D possibly matching TRBD1 (6 bases). The CDR3 runs to 15 residues. CDR1 is SGHRS and CDR2 is YFSETQ in the germline V gene. V lost 4 bases to trimming and J lost 1 base, with 14 bases between them. The CDR3 DNA sequence: TGCGCCAGCAGCACCGATGGACAGACGAACACTGAAGCTTTCTTT. Amino acid sequence: CASSTDGQTNTEAFF.

The rearrangement links TRBV19 to TRBJ2-5; D might be TRBD2 (5 bases). Trimming removed 9 bases at V and 2 bases at J, with 7 bases between. The CDR3 sequence is 11 residues long. Germline V CDR1 and CDR2: LNHDA, SQIVND (reference sequence). The chain's CDR3 is CASREQETQYF. The CDR3 coding sequence is TGTGCCAGCCGGGAACAAGAGACCCAGTACTTC.

This clonotype was seen a few times. The gene calls are TRBV27 and TRBJ2-1; 12 nucleotides line up with TRBD2. Germline V gives CDR1 MNHEY, CDR2 SMNVEV (reference sequence). J was trimmed by 9 bases and V by 5 bases; bases with no gene match: 2. The CDR3 runs 13 residues. The CDR3 DNA sequence: TGTGCCAGCAGTCCGACTAGCGGGGGTGAGCAGTTCTTC. As protein: CASSPTSGGEQFF.

This clonotype was counted ten times or more. This chain links TRBV11-3 with TRBJ2-1; TRBD1 matches 9 bases. Germline CDR1 is SGHNT and CDR2 is YENEEA. V shed 3 bases, J shed 14 bases, and the junction held 2 bases outside the gene matches. This CDR3 is 11 amino acids long. For the CDR3, the DNA is TGTGCCAGCAGCTTCCGGGACAGGGAGTTCTTC. It yields the protein CASSFRDREFF.

The V call is TRBV2, the J call TRBJ2-7, with 8 bases lining up with TRBD1. This CDR3 contains 15 residues. V lost 6 bases, J lost 0 bases, and 7 bases stayed unmatched. Germline CDR1 SNHLY, CDR2 FYNNEI. The DNA for the CDR3 is TGTGCCAGCAGGCGTGGACAGGGACCCTCCTACGAGCAGTACTTC. Protein sequence: CASRRGQGPSYEQYF.

The genes are TRBV19 and TRBJ1-6, with TRBD1 as a possible D gene (5 bases). The CDR3 spans 14 residues. Germline CDR1 LNHDA, CDR2 SQIVND (reference sequence). Trimming left V 3 bases short and J 7 bases short, with 10 bases between. CDR3 sequence (DNA): TGTGCCAGTAGTATCGGGGCTTGGAATTCACCCCTCCACTTT. Residues: CASSIGAWNSPLHF. Looking up the rest from reference TRBV19 and TRBJ1-6 gives the full variable domain: DGGITQSPKYLFRKEGQNVTLSCEQNLNHDAMYWYRQDPGQGLRLIYYSQIVNDFQKGDIAEGYSVSREKKESFPLTVTSAQKNPTAFYLCASSIGAWNSPLHFGNGTRLTVT.

For this clonotype: The junction shows a germline mismatch at one end, possibly a read error. The chain combines TRBV29-1 with TRBJ1-2; TRBD1 aligns across 7 bases. The CDR3 loop spans 11 amino acids. Germline V lookup: CDR1 SQVTM, CDR2 ANQGSEA. Written as DNA, the CDR3 is TGCAGCGCGACAGGGACCGATGGCAACACCTTC. Amino acid sequence: CSATGTDGNTF.

This clonotype was seen at least ten times. The chain uses TRBV7-9 and TRBJ1-5, with D maybe TRBD1 (5 bases). Germline V gene lookup returns CDR1 SEHNR and CDR2 FQNEAQ (reference sequence). The CDR3 is 12 amino acids. V was pared by 5 bases and J by 9 bases, with 11 bases between. The CDR3 reads CASSPDGGPQHF. In DNA form, the CDR3 reads TGTGCCAGCAGCCCGGACGGGGGGCCCCAGCATTTT. The full variable domain, rest sourced from reference TRBV7-9 and TRBJ1-5, is DTGVSQNPRHKITKRGQNVTFRCDPISEHNRLYWYRQTLGQGPEFLTYFQNEAQLEKSRLLSDRFSAERPKGSFSTLEIQRTEQGDSAMYLCASSPDGGPQHFGDGTRLSIL.

Notes on this clonotype: It may be a read error: a sequence one base away is much more abundant. This sequence joins TRBV5-1 and TRBJ2-3; a weak D match, TRBD1 (6 bases). The closer fit of TRBJ1-5 to the DNA end suggests the J call may be wrong. The CDR3 totals 18 residues. In germline, CDR1 is SGHRS, CDR2 YFSETQ. The CDR3 loop reads CASSLRGGSRVRTDTQHF. In nucleotides, the CDR3 is TGCGCCAGCAGCCTGAGAGGGGGGTCGCGGGTCCGCACAGATACGCAGCATTTT.

The chain recombines TRBV5-6 with TRBJ1-5; the D is unclear. This CDR3 contains 15 residues. With 0 bases removed from V and 1 base from J, the gap between germline ends came to 8 bases. Germline CDR1 reads SGHDT; CDR2 reads YYEEEE. CDR3 sequence: CASSLGGWSNQPQHF. In DNA, the CDR3 is TGTGCCAGCAGCTTGGGGGGTTGGAGCAATCAGCCCCAGCATTTT.

A few counts support this clonotype. The chain recombines TRBV19 with TRBJ1-6; no firm D call. Trimming removed 3 bases at V and 10 bases at J, with 16 bases between. The CDR3 loop spans 15 amino acids. Germline V CDR1 and CDR2: LNHDA, SQIVND (reference sequence). The CDR3 sequence: CASSMSEGPLSPLHF. The CDR3 nucleotides are TGTGCCAGTAGTATGAGTGAGGGTCCCCTCTCACCCCTCCACTTT.

This clonotype occurred many times. The chain links TRBV12-3 or TRBV12-4 to TRBJ1-3; D call uncertain. Trimming pared 11 bases from V and 0 bases from J, leaving 20 bases between. This CDR3 contains 16 residues. The CDR3 loop reads CAGGTGREDSGNTIYF. CDR3 in DNA: TGTGCCGGAGGAACCGGGCGGGAGGACTCTGGAAACACCATATATTTT.

This clonotype was detected many times. This chain connects TRBV2 to TRBJ2-7; 12 bases agree with TRBD2. CDR1 is SNHLY, CDR2 FYNNEI, per germline. The CDR3 has 13 amino acids. J lost 3 bases, V lost 6 bases, and 0 bases had no gene match. The CDR3 sequence is CASRTSGSYEQYF. CDR3 coding DNA: TGTGCCAGCAGGACTAGCGGGAGCTACGAGCAGTACTTC.